Listed here are 25 T cell receptor beta chains from one sample, sequenced in a study of blood T cell repertoires in COVID-19. Method: immunoSEQ multiplex PCR; TCRdb's copy keeps in-frame clones and lacks some. Here the sample spans fewer than 250,000 clones, around 89% being singletons. Sequenced material: peripheral blood. These receptors came from a man between 65 and 79 years old with acute or convalescent COVID-19.

The V and J genes are TRBV6-2 or TRBV6-3 and TRBJ1-5; no clear D. V was clipped by 2 bases and J by 6 bases, with 14 bases between them. This CDR3 has 15 residues. From germline, CDR1 is MNHEY and CDR2 SVGEGT. The CDR3 reads CASSYGGVGSQPQHF. The CDR3 DNA reads as TGTGCCAGCAGTTACGGCGGGGTGGGAAGTCAGCCCCAGCATTTT.

This chain joins TRBV6-5 and TRBJ1-1; D possibly corresponds to TRBD1 (5 bases). Germline assignment: CDR1 MNHEY and CDR2 SVGAGI. The V end was cut by 6 bases, the J end by 10 bases, with 18 bases between. The CDR3 length is 13 residues. The CDR3, as DNA: TGTGCCAGCAGATCTTCAAACAGGCGGTTAGCTTTCTTT. This sequence encodes CASRSSNRRLAFF.

The V gene is TRBV19, the J gene TRBJ1-1; 9 nucleotides agree with TRBD1. J gave up 1 base and V 7 bases, and 13 bases lay outside the gene matches. Germline V gives CDR1 LNHDA, CDR2 SQIVND (reference sequence). This CDR3 has 17 residues. This CDR3 reads CASTTPYRGQGNTEAFF. The CDR3 DNA sequence: TGTGCCAGTACGACCCCATACAGGGGGCAAGGGAACACTGAAGCTTTCTTT.

With regard to this clone: At one of its ends the junction is not consistent with the germline gene, which may arise from a read error. The rearrangement uses TRBV28 and TRBJ2-5; D is perhaps TRBD1 (6 bases). The germline V gene has CDR1 MDHEN and CDR2 SYDVKM. The CDR3 length is 16 residues. The CDR3 here is CASTLGGVGAQETQYF. CDR3 nucleotides: TGTGCCAGCACTTTAGGGGGAGTGGGGGCCCAAGAGACCCAGTACTTC. The full variable domain, completed using reference TRBV28 and TRBJ2-5, is DVKVTQSSRYLVKRTGEKVFLECVQDMDHENMFWYRQDPGLGLRLIYFSYDVKMKEKGDIPEGYSVSREKKERFSLILESASTNQTSMYLCASTLGGVGAQETQYFGPGTRLLVL.

This chain uses TRBV21-1 with TRBJ2-5; no check of the table's D call, TRBD1, against the DNA was made. TRBV21-1 is noted as a pseudogene. The CDR3 sequence is 16 residues long. The chain's CDR3 is CATGLIGGHCGETQYF. The CDR3 bases are TGTGCCACCGGATTGATAGGGGGTCATTGCGGAGAGACCCAGTACTTC.

This clone came up a few times. The chain joins TRBV9 to TRBJ2-1; 8 bases map to TRBD2. The CDR3 runs to 18 residues. Germline CDR1 reads SGDLS; CDR2 reads YYNGEE. The V and J ends lost 0 bases and 5 bases, in that order; junction bases with no gene match: 13. In DNA, the CDR3 is TGTGCCAGCAGCGTAGGGCGTAAAAGACTAGCGACACACAATGAGCAGTTCTTC. Amino acids: CASSVGRKRLATHNEQFF.

The table lists this clone with a count of one. This sequence joins TRBV28 and TRBJ1-1; TRBD1 is a possible D gene (5 bases). CDR1 is MDHEN, CDR2 SYDVKM, per germline. The CDR3 sequence is 15 residues long. V was clipped by 3 bases and J by 1 base, with 12 bases between them. CDR3 in DNA: TGTGCCAGCAGTTTGGGTGGGGCTGGGAACACTGAAGCTTTCTTT. Its translation is CASSLGGAGNTEAFF. Filled out from reference TRBV28 and TRBJ1-1, the complete variable domain reads DVKVTQSSRYLVKRTGEKVFLECVQDMDHENMFWYRQDPGLGLRLIYFSYDVKMKEKGDIPEGYSVSREKKERFSLILESASTNQTSMYLCASSLGGAGNTEAFFGQGTRLTVV.

A single count supports this clone. The J gene is TRBJ2-2, the V gene TRBV2; TRBD1 aligns across 7 bases. The ends lost 3 bases at V and 3 bases at J; junction bases unmatched: 4. Germline CDR1 reads SNHLY; CDR2 reads FYNNEI. The CDR3 extends over 15 amino acids. CDR3 loop: CASSDRQGDTGELFF. In DNA, the CDR3 is TGTGCCAGCAGTGATCGACAGGGTGACACCGGGGAGCTGTTTTTT.

CDR3 region: CASKIPGQRVYEQYF. CDR3 coding DNA: TGTGCCAGCAAAATCCCGGGACAGCGAGTTTACGAGCAGTACTTC. V usage is TRBV28 and J usage is TRBJ2-7, with TRBD1 matching over 7 bases. With 7 bases clipped from V and 4 bases from J, the junction kept 13 bases outside the gene matches. CDR1 and CDR2 (germline): MDHEN, SYDVKM. CDR3 length: 15 amino acids.

CDR3 amino acids: CASNERYNEQFF. The CDR3, as DNA: TGTGCCAGTAACGAGCGGTACAATGAGCAGTTCTTC. The J gene is TRBJ2-1, the V gene TRBV19; possibly TRBD2 for D (5 bases). The CDR3 covers 12 residues. CDR1 is LNHDA, CDR2 SQIVND, per germline (reference sequence). Trimming removed 7 bases from V and 4 bases from J, with 8 bases in between.

In nucleotides, the CDR3 is TGTGCCAGCACCCAAGGACCAGCGGAAGATACGCAGTATTTT. This encodes CASTQGPAEDTQYF. The rearrangement uses TRBV7-2 and TRBJ2-3, with D tentatively TRBD2 (5 bases). CDR3 size: 14 residues. Trimming stripped 7 bases from V and 5 bases from J, with 16 bases between. Germline V lookup: CDR1 SGHTA, CDR2 FQGNSA.

The CDR3 DNA reads TGTGCCAGCAGCCAGGCGGCAAGCGGGAGCTCCTACAATGAGCAGTTCTTC. Translating it yields CASSQAASGSSYNEQFF. The chain recombines TRBV4-2 with TRBJ2-1; 8 bases match TRBD2. With 3 bases clipped from V and 0 bases from J, the junction kept 7 bases outside the gene matches. Germline-derived CDR1 and CDR2 are LGHNA and YNFKEQ. The CDR3 contains 17 residues.

The chain couples TRBV6-2 or TRBV6-3 to TRBJ2-7; D gene uncertain. V dropped 2 bases and J dropped 6 bases, with 20 bases sitting between them. The CDR3 spans 16 residues. The V gene's germline CDR1 is MNHEY and CDR2 SVGEGT. CDR3 in amino acids: CASSYRLLNHLGEQYF. CDR3 sequence (DNA): TGTGCCAGCAGTTACCGACTTTTGAACCACCTTGGCGAGCAGTACTTC.

This clone was detected only once. The gene calls are TRBV6-5 and TRBJ1-1; no firm D call. V was clipped by 6 bases and J by 5 bases, with 10 bases between them. In germline, CDR1 is MNHEY, CDR2 SVGAGI. The CDR3 has 12 amino acids. The CDR3 is CASSTRDTEAFF. CDR3 in DNA: TGTGCCAGCAGCACGAGGGATACTGAAGCTTTCTTT.

The rearrangement joins TRBV3-1 (or the pseudogene TRBV3-2) to TRBJ2-7; 12 positions match TRBD2. V lost 1 base to trimming and J lost 9 bases; unmatched junction nucleotides: 4. The CDR3 consists of 14 residues. Germline V lookup: CDR1 LGHDT, CDR2 YNNKEL (reference sequence). The CDR3 DNA reads TGTGCCAGCAGCCAAGTTGGGACTAGCGGGTGGCAGTACTTC. It specifies CASSQVGTSGWQYF.

The chain has TRBV7-2 and TRBJ2-7; TRBD2 matches at 8 bases. The CDR3 has 14 amino acids. The V gene's germline CDR1 is SGHTA and CDR2 FQGNSA. The V and J ends lost 5 bases and 3 bases, in that order; junction bases with no gene match: 6. This chain's CDR3 is CASSASSGLYEQYF. For the CDR3, the DNA is TGTGCCAGCAGCGCATCTAGCGGGCTCTACGAGCAGTACTTC.

This chain uses TRBV27 with TRBJ2-3; a weak D match, TRBD2 (5 bases). CDR1 MNHEY and CDR2 SMNVEV come from the germline V gene (reference sequence). With 3 bases removed from V and 0 bases from J, the gap between germline ends came to 10 bases. CDR3 length: 15 amino acids. CDR3 DNA: TGTGCCAGCAGTTTTGGACTGTCTAGCACAGATACGCAGTATTTT. It specifies CASSFGLSSTDTQYF.

This clone was counted a single time. The chain recombines TRBV6-5 with TRBJ2-7; 7 nucleotides agree with TRBD1. The germline CDR1 and CDR2 sequences are MNHEY and SVGAGI. The CDR3 consists of 12 residues. V lost 6 bases to trimming and J lost 3 bases; unmatched junction nucleotides: 2. CDR3 protein: CASSRDSYEQYF. In DNA form, the CDR3 reads TGTGCCAGCAGCCGGGACAGCTACGAGCAGTACTTC.

The chain couples TRBV5-6 to TRBJ2-2; the match to TRBD1 covers 10 bases. The J segment lost 9 bases and the V segment lost 4 bases, leaving 12 bases of the junction unmatched. The germline V gene encodes CDR1 SGHDT and CDR2 YYEEEE. This CDR3 has 16 amino acids. CDR3 sequence (DNA): TGTGCCAGCAGCCGCACCGGGACAGGGGCTAGTAGGGAGCTGTTTTTT. It yields the protein CASSRTGTGASRELFF.

This chain uses TRBV11-2 with TRBJ2-5; TRBD2 agrees at 13 bases. Per germline, CDR1 SGHAT and CDR2 FQNNGV. The CDR3 totals 16 residues. V shed 4 bases, J shed 7 bases, and the junction held 9 bases outside the gene matches. CDR3 nucleotide sequence: TGTGCCAGCAGCTCCCTACTAGCGGGAGGGCCAAGGACCCAGTACTTC. Its translation: CASSSLLAGGPRTQYF.

The chain has TRBV5-6 and TRBJ2-7, with D possibly TRBD2 on 6 matching bases. Trimming pared 0 bases from V and 6 bases from J, leaving 16 bases between. This CDR3 comprises 15 residues. The germline V gene has CDR1 SGHDT and CDR2 YYEEEE. The CDR3 sequence: CASSLGSLASAEQYF. The CDR3 region has the DNA TGTGCCAGCAGCTTGGGTTCGCTAGCGAGCGCCGAGCAGTACTTC.

V gene TRBV3-1 (or the pseudogene TRBV3-2) combines with J gene TRBJ1-3; D call uncertain. The CDR3 has 15 amino acids. CDR1 and CDR2 (germline): LGHDT, YNNKEL (reference sequence). V was trimmed by 1 base and J by 0 bases, leaving 7 bases between them. CDR3 nucleotide sequence: TGTGCCAGCAGCCAAGTCCGGTTCTCTGGAAACACCATATATTTT. Its protein is CASSQVRFSGNTIYF.

The rearrangement links TRBV2 to TRBJ2-3; 7 bases agree with TRBD2. The V and J ends lost 3 bases and 4 bases, in that order; junction bases with no gene match: 7. Germline loops: CDR1 SNHLY, CDR2 FYNNEI. The CDR3 extends over 15 amino acids. DNA for the CDR3: TGTGCCAGCAGTGAGTCTAGCGGAGGCGCAGATACGCAGTATTTT. Amino acid sequence: CASSESSGGADTQYF.

This clone was seen a handful of times. V usage is TRBV2 and J usage is TRBJ2-7, with 7 nucleotides matching TRBD2. This CDR3 contains 14 residues. The V segment lost 6 bases and the J segment 2 bases; nucleotides outside the gene matches: 7. From germline, CDR1 is SNHLY and CDR2 FYNNEI. CDR3 coding DNA: TGTGCCAGCAGGGGGAGGGAGGGCCCCTACGAGCAGTACTTC. Its protein product is CASRGREGPYEQYF.

V usage is TRBV28 and J usage is TRBJ1-5; 7 positions agree with TRBD1. This CDR3 region has 17 residues. The germline V gene has CDR1 MDHEN and CDR2 SYDVKM. After removal of 6 bases from V and 0 bases from J, the junction contained 11 bases not matched to a gene. DNA of the CDR3: TGTGCCAGCAGCCCACCAGCTGGACAGGTTAGCAATCAGCCCCAGCATTTT. It specifies CASSPPAGQVSNQPQHF.